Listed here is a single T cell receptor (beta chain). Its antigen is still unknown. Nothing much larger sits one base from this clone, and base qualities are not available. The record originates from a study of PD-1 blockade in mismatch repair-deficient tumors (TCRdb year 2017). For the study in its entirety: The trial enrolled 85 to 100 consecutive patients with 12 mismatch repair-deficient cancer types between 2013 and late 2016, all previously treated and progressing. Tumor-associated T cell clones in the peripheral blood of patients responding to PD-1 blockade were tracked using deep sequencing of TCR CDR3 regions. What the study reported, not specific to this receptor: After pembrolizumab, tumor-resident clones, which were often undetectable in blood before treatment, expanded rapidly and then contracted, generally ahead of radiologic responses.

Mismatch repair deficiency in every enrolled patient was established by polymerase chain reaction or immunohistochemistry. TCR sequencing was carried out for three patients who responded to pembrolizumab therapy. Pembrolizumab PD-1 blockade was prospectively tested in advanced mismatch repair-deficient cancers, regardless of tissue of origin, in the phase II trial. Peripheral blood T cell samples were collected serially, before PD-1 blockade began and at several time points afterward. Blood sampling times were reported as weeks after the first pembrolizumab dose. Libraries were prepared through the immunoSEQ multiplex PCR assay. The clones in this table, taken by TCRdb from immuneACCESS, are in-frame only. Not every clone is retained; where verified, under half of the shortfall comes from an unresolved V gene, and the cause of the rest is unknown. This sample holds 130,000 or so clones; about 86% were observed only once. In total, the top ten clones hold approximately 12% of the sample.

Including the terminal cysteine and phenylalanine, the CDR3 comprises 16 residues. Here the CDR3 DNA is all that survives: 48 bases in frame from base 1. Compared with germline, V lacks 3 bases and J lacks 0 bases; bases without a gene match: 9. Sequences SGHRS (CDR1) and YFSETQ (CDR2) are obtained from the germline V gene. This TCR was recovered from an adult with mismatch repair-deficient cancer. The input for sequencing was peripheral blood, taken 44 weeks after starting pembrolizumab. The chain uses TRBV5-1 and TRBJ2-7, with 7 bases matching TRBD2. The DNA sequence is TGCGCCAGCAGCTCCGGCCCTCGCGGGAGCTCCTACGAGCAGTACTTC. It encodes CASSSGPRGSSYEQYF.